This T cell receptor beta chain derives from a study of shared clonotypes between healthy human individuals (dated by TCRdb to the early 2020s). Background on the whole study: The cohort comprised two women and a few men aged 18 to 49 years. For each donor, CD4 naive and CD4 memory were each given three plates, CD8 naive was given two plates, and CD8 memory was given one plate. To estimate repertoire size and how much clonotype sharing occurs between individuals, the study deeply sequenced the blood TCR repertoires of roughly 5 healthy adults. To increase sequencing depth and limit assay-specific biases, different laboratories used diverse techniques to prepare libraries and sequence TCR repertoires. Leukapheresis yielded between about 0.85 and 9.5 billion PBMCs per donor. Overall study outcomes, separate from this receptor: Sampling was limited to blood, and TCR repertoires in tissue likely differ from TCR repertoires in blood. Naive subsets generally had larger estimated clonotype richness than memory subsets. Roughly 5% of naive CD4, 3% to 3.5% of naive CD8, approximately 2% of memory CD4, and about 0.4% of memory CD8 clonotypes were shared across several donors. Even with the large sequencing depth, rarefaction of the sorted-subset datasets indicated that sequencing was incomplete. Pairwise subsampling led to the expectation that sequencing depth would affect the degree of clonotype sharing among donors. Compared with non-shared clonotypes, the clonotypes found in all four sorted-subset donors had higher generation probabilities. The small number of donors limited the genetic and exposure-history diversity represented.

As for this clone: The target of this receptor is not known. Base quality data are lacking; no much larger clone is found one base away.

TCR CDR3 regions were amplified from genomic DNA by multiplex PCR using the deep immunoSEQ assay. Extracted genomic DNA from each cell subset was distributed evenly across all wells of several immunoSEQ 96-well plates, and each plate was treated as a replicate. For sorted subsets, roughly 190 ng of genomic DNA, equivalent to around 29,000 T cell genomes, went into each replicate PCR. The purified libraries were quantified using a Qubit 3.0 fluorometer, sized with a Bioanalyzer 2100, and then quantified again using the KAPA Library Quantification kit. A separate single-read 150-cycle Illumina NextSeq 550 flow cell was used to sequence each immunoSEQ 96-well plate. From the authors' description of their analysis: Because the immunoSEQ output included only junctional sequences and no quality scores, the filtering could not be the same as the filtering used for full-length reads. To assign V/J genes and CDR3, sequences were annotated using PyIR, a Python wrapper for IgBLAST v1.9, with IMGT germline references. Reads were removed for weak V/J assignments (E-value above 1e-6), missing CDR3, stop codons, out-of-frame junctions, or ambiguous translated residues. V3J clonotypes were defined as sequences sharing the same inferred V gene, J gene, and CDR3 amino acid sequence. The percentage overlap between two repertoires was calculated by dividing the number of shared unique clonotypes by the size of the smaller repertoire. Repertoire richness was assessed with RTK rarefaction, the Chao1 estimator, and Recon v2.1 estimates of unobserved clonotypes. Generation probabilities were computed with OLGA for all TCRbeta clonotypes obtained by the gDNA method from a few donors. The immuneACCESS repertoire file appears here via TCRdb, limited to in-frame rearrangements. These files lack a portion of the clones; in checked studies, under half of the deficit traces to unresolved V genes, and the cause of the others is not known. From that table come the V and J calls and clone size; the DNA was used to work out D and trimming. Across this sample there are 2 million to 2.5 million clones, with roughly 92% seen only once. Of the sample, 0.37% is held by the ten largest clones.

Healthy HIV-negative adults with no recently reported acute infections or vaccinations were included as donors. Only Caucasian adults living in Nashville, Tennessee, USA were represented among the donors. CD4+ T cells were enriched by magnetic negative selection; naive cells were then positively selected on CD45RA, and the negative fraction formed the memory subset. Blood was collected by leukapheresis, and PBMCs were isolated by Ficoll-Histopaque density gradient centrifugation and then cryopreserved in liquid nitrogen vapor phase. Analytical flow cytometry was used to check the purity and quantity of each magnetically sorted T cell population. Each sorted fraction had its genomic DNA isolated and then quantified by UV absorbance on a Nanodrop 2000c. From cysteine to phenylalanine, the CDR3 is 17 amino acids long. Only the CDR3 DNA stays, 51 bases, in frame from base 1. In the germline V gene (reference sequence), CDR1 corresponds to LNHDA and CDR2 to SQIVND. Trimming removed 5 bases from V and 3 bases from J, leaving 20 bases between the germline ends.

The sequence links TRBV19 to TRBJ1-3; there is no confident call for the D gene. Sequenced sample: naive CD4+ T cells from PBMCs. The cell subset or site label, as the study defines it: CD45RA+ positively selected. This TCR was recovered from a man younger than 35 in good health. Some clones in this sample may be carry-over from other donors' samples. CDR3 sequence: CASSPHSRSLGGNTIYF. The DNA is as follows: TGTGCCAGTAGTCCCCACTCTCGATCTCTTGGTGGAAACACCATATATTTT.